The count of the clone carrying this TCR beta chain is one. Antigen: not known. This sample is drawn from a study of CD8 T cells in ankylosing spondylitis. Findings and limits, study-wide: Within matched ankylosing spondylitis synovial fluid, disease-linked clones were reportedly significantly enriched. There was a TCR beta motif, made of several highly homologous variants, that appeared characteristic of ankylosing spondylitis blood. CD8+ by phenotype, disease-linked clones were relatively rare in peripheral blood.

Researchers built TCR beta libraries using quantitative 5'-RACE with molecular barcodes. TCRdb re-called the 5' RACE reads with MiXCR, one entry per CDR3 protein. The sample holds about 150,000 distinct CDR3 sequences; around a third are singletons and the top ten take 4.5% to 6%. This CDR3 has 14 amino acids. The V gene's germline CDR1 is WSHSY and CDR2 SAAADI. V lost 6 bases and J 4 bases, leaving 13 bases between the germline ends. V is TRBV10-2 and J is TRBJ2-1, with D maybe TRBD1 (5 bases). Sequenced material: synovial fluid, either unsorted or a sorted T cell fraction (not recorded which). This receptor was obtained from a male donor with ankylosing spondylitis. The CDR3 sequence is CASSQGWLYNEQFF. The CDR3 DNA follows: TGCGCCAGCAGCCAGGGTTGGCTATACAATGAGCAGTTCTTC.